Presented here are 8 T cell receptor beta chains from one specimen sequenced in a study of blood T cell repertoires in COVID-19. Data came from immunoSEQ multiplex PCR; TCRdb stores just in-frame clones and leaves some out. The data contain 350,000 or so clones, 88% of them seen just once; the ten biggest clones take up approximately 0.93%. The sequenced material came from PBMCs or T cells enriched from blood (not recorded which). All receptors derive from a woman aged 25-40 years who had been exposed to COVID-19.

CDR3 nucleotides: TGTGCCAGCAGTTTAGGGGGGGTTTGGAATGAGCAGTTCTTC. Encoded protein: CASSLGGVWNEQFF. The gene calls are TRBV28 and TRBJ2-1; TRBD2 matches 7 bases. The CDR3 contains 14 residues. The trim removed 2 bases at V and 7 bases at J, leaving 5 bases unmatched. The germline CDR1 and CDR2 sequences are MDHEN and SYDVKM.

The chain has TRBV28 and TRBJ2-7; 11 bases are shared with TRBD1. The CDR3 is made up of 19 amino acids. CDR1 is MDHEN, CDR2 SYDVKM, per germline. Germline trimming cut 3 bases from V and 0 bases from J; bases unmatched to any gene: 13. CDR3 bases: TGTGCCAGCAGTTTTTACACAGGACAGGGGGCCACCAACTCCTACGAGCAGTACTTC. As protein: CASSFYTGQGATNSYEQYF.

V usage is TRBV12-5 and J usage is TRBJ2-3, with 8 bases identical to TRBD1. The CDR3 spans 13 residues. Germline V lookup: CDR1 LGHNT, CDR2 FRNRAP. The ends lost 7 bases at V and 4 bases at J; junction bases unmatched: 4. The CDR3 coding sequence is TGTGCTAGTGCCCCGACAGGGGCAGATACGCAGTATTTT. Protein sequence: CASAPTGADTQYF.

The chain links TRBV7-8 to TRBJ2-1; maybe TRBD2 (7 bases). The germline gives CDR1 SGHVS, CDR2 FQNEAQ. The CDR3 extends over 19 amino acids. V was pared by 5 bases and J by 0 bases, with 23 bases between. The CDR3 reads CASSGRDTYPGGSYNEQFF. The CDR3 region has the DNA TGTGCCAGCAGCGGCCGGGACACCTACCCGGGGGGCTCCTACAATGAGCAGTTCTTC.

The chain employs TRBV29-1 and TRBJ2-7; D is perhaps TRBD2 (6 bases). Deletions cut 4 bases from V and 4 bases from J, with 17 bases between. Germline CDR1 and CDR2: SQVTM and ANQGSEA. This CDR3 spans 14 amino acids. The CDR3 protein is CSVVAGLSNYEQYF. The CDR3 DNA is TGCAGCGTTGTCGCGGGACTCAGCAATTACGAGCAGTACTTC.

The J gene is TRBJ1-3, the V gene TRBV10-3; no clear D gene. The CDR3 totals 16 residues. CDR1 is ENHRY, CDR2 SYGVKD, per germline. V was shortened by 2 bases and J by 0 bases, with 11 bases between the two germline ends. This CDR3 reads CAISEGQISSGNTIYF. Here the CDR3 DNA reads TGTGCCATCAGTGAGGGGCAGATTAGCTCTGGAAACACCATATATTTT.

The chain combines TRBV3-1 (or the pseudogene TRBV3-2) with TRBJ2-7; D is uncertain. This CDR3 has 13 residues. Between the trimmed V and J ends, which lost 4 bases and 0 bases, there was a span of 7 bases. CDR1 LGHDT and CDR2 YNNKEL come from the germline V gene (reference sequence). CDR3 amino acids: CASSRLFSYEQYF. The DNA of the CDR3 is TGTGCCAGCAGCCGTCTCTTCTCCTACGAGCAGTACTTC.

The sample holds one count of this clone. The chain recombines TRBV18 with TRBJ2-3, with 11 bases identical to TRBD2. Germline V gene data show CDR1 as KGHSH and CDR2 as LQKENI. Germline trimming cut 6 bases from V and 0 bases from J; bases unmatched to any gene: 5. The CDR3 consists of 16 residues. The CDR3 loop is CASSPRLAGSTDTQYF. CDR3 DNA sequence: TGTGCCAGCTCGCCCCGACTAGCGGGGAGCACAGATACGCAGTATTTT.